Following are 29 T cell receptor beta chains from one sample sequenced in a study of blood T cell repertoires in COVID-19. Method: immunoSEQ multiplex PCR; TCRdb's copy keeps in-frame clones and lacks some. The repertoire consists of under 350,000 clones, with approximately 85% occurring once and the leading ten covering approximately 7.9%. Sequenced: peripheral blood. The receptor set was obtained from a human donor in a cohort sampled during active COVID-19.

This chain joins TRBV7-3 and TRBJ2-2, with D perhaps matching TRBD2 (6 bases). V dropped 4 bases and J dropped 2 bases, with 14 bases sitting between them. This CDR3 is built from 16 residues. CDR1 and CDR2 (germline): SGHTA, FQGTGA. For the CDR3, the DNA is TGTGCCAGCAGCTATGTAGGCGGGATTAACACCGGGGAGCTGTTTTTT. Residues: CASSYVGGINTGELFF.

V is TRBV18 and J is TRBJ1-4, with a tentative D call TRBD1 (6 bases). The germline V and J ends were trimmed by 6 bases and 8 bases, with 16 bases remaining between them. Germline lookup yields CDR1 KGHSH and CDR2 LQKENI. CDR3 length: 14 residues. The CDR3 reads CASSLDRYTEKLFF. CDR3 sequence (DNA): TGTGCCAGCTCCCTGGACAGATACACGGAAAAACTGTTTTTT.

This chain links TRBV2 with TRBJ1-2, with D possibly being TRBD1 (6 bases). V lost 3 bases and J 3 bases, leaving 11 bases between the germline ends. The CDR3 extends over 14 amino acids. From germline, CDR1 is SNHLY and CDR2 FYNNEI. CDR3 nucleotides: TGTGCCAGCAGTGAGAGGGGGTCGGACTATGGCTACACCTTC. Amino acid sequence: CASSERGSDYGYTF.

CDR3 loop: CASRTKPGVGADTQYF. In nucleotides, the CDR3 is TGCGCCAGCAGAACCAAACCGGGAGTTGGGGCAGATACGCAGTATTTT. This chain joins TRBV5-1 and TRBJ2-3, with a possible D match to TRBD2 (6 bases). The CDR3 sequence is 16 residues long. Germline CDR1 is SGHRS and CDR2 is YFSETQ. Trimming took off 5 bases at V and 4 bases at J, with 20 bases between the two ends.

The CDR3: CASSYGTGLSYEQYF. CDR3 DNA sequence: TGTGCCAGCAGTTACGGGACAGGTCTTTCCTACGAGCAGTACTTC. The chain has TRBV6-5 and TRBJ2-7; 8 bases match TRBD1. The CDR3 extends over 15 amino acids. V dropped 2 bases and J dropped 1; count of bases not matched to a gene: 4. CDR1 is MNHEY, CDR2 SVGAGI, per germline.

This clone was found once. As DNA, the CDR3 is TGTGCCAGCAGTTTAGAGCGGGGGGCCCCAAATGAGCAGTTCTTC. Translating it yields CASSLERGAPNEQFF. The chain employs TRBV27 and TRBJ2-1; 9 nucleotides match TRBD2. Germline V gives CDR1 MNHEY, CDR2 SMNVEV (reference sequence). This CDR3 is built from 15 residues. V gave up 2 bases and J gave up 7 bases; unmatched junction bases: 6.

The rearrangement joins TRBV29-1 to TRBJ2-1; 12 bases align to TRBD2. The V gene end was trimmed by 7 bases and the J gene end by 7 bases; junction bases not matched to a gene: 8. There are 14 residues in the CDR3. Germline CDR1 SQVTM, CDR2 ANQGSEA. CDR3 sequence reads: CSALTSGGRNEQFF. DNA for the CDR3: TGCAGCGCACTCACTAGCGGGGGGCGAAATGAGCAGTTCTTC.

This clone came up a few times. The V and J genes are TRBV28 and TRBJ2-3; D is perhaps TRBD2 (7 bases). This CDR3 contains 14 residues. Germline CDR1 is MDHEN and CDR2 is SYDVKM. The V and J ends lost 4 bases and 1 base respectively, with 9 bases between them. In DNA, the CDR3 is TGTGCCAGCAGTTCGGGGGGCCGCACAGATACGCAGTATTTT. Its protein product is CASSSGGRTDTQYF.

This clone was observed at least ten times. The rearrangement links TRBV5-1 to TRBJ1-3; no reliable D call. Trimming pared 0 bases from V and 2 bases from J, leaving 9 bases between. The CDR3 runs 15 residues. Germline loops: CDR1 SGHRS, CDR2 YFSETQ. CDR3 sequence: CASSLAGITGNTIYF. CDR3 sequence (DNA): TGCGCCAGCAGCTTGGCGGGTATAACTGGAAACACCATATATTTT.

This sequence joins TRBV12-5 and TRBJ1-1, with 9 bases identical to TRBD1. The CDR3 is 15 residues long. The ends lost 3 bases at V and 0 bases at J; junction bases unmatched: 2. From germline, CDR1 is LGHNT and CDR2 FRNRAP. The CDR3 loop reads CASGLGQGMNTEAFF. The CDR3 DNA reads TGTGCTAGTGGTTTAGGACAGGGGATGAACACTGAAGCTTTCTTT.

The chain couples TRBV4-2 to TRBJ1-5; 7 bases align to TRBD1. CDR3 length: 14 residues. V lost 0 bases and J lost 6; bases outside the gene matches: 2. CDR1 and CDR2 (germline): LGHNA, YNFKEQ. The CDR3 DNA is TGTGCCAGCAGCCAAGAGACAGGGCCTCAGCCCCAGCATTTT. This sequence encodes CASSQETGPQPQHF.

This sequence joins TRBV6-1 and TRBJ2-7; D is uncertain. The germline V gene has CDR1 MNHNS and CDR2 SASEGT. This CDR3 is 13 amino acids long. Trimming shortened V by 3 bases and J by 0 bases, and 6 bases separated the two germline ends. DNA for the CDR3: TGTGCCAGCAGTGACGGTCCCTCCTACGAGCAGTACTTC. Translation: CASSDGPSYEQYF.

This clone was detected a few times. The chain joins TRBV11-3 to TRBJ2-7; the D gene is possibly TRBD2 (5 bases). The CDR3 spans 13 residues. Germline CDR1 is SGHNT and CDR2 is YENEEA. The germline V and J ends were trimmed by 2 bases and 2 bases, with 7 bases remaining between them. CDR3 amino acids: CASSLWTPYEQYF. Written as DNA, the CDR3 is TGTGCCAGCAGCTTATGGACTCCCTACGAGCAGTACTTC.

V usage is TRBV11-2 and J usage is TRBJ2-3, with TRBD2 identical over 10 bases. The CDR3 loop spans 17 amino acids. CDR1 and CDR2 from the germline V gene are SGHAT and FQNNGV. V lost 5 bases to trimming and J lost 3 bases; unmatched junction nucleotides: 11. Written as DNA, the CDR3 is TGTGCCAGCAGCATCTTCCTTAGCGGGGGGATAACAGATACGCAGTATTTT. Amino acid sequence: CASSIFLSGGITDTQYF.

This chain links TRBV7-9 with TRBJ2-7; D perhaps matches TRBD2 (5 bases). The germline gives CDR1 SEHNR, CDR2 FQNEAQ (reference sequence). V gave up 6 bases and J gave up 0 bases, with 12 bases separating them. CDR3 length: 14 residues. The CDR3 sequence is CASRQTGSSYEQYF. DNA for the CDR3: TGTGCCAGCAGACAGACGGGGAGCTCCTACGAGCAGTACTTC.

V usage is TRBV9 and J usage is TRBJ1-5; tentatively, D is TRBD1 (5 bases). The CDR3 extends over 14 amino acids. Per the germline V gene, CDR1 is SGDLS and CDR2 is YYNGEE. V was cut by 3 bases and J by 5 bases, with 12 bases left in between. In DNA form, the CDR3 reads TGTGCCAGCAGCGCTTCCGGGACTCATCAGCCCCAGCATTTT. Amino acid sequence: CASSASGTHQPQHF.

The genes are TRBV7-2 and TRBJ2-2, with TRBD2 matching over 13 bases. Germline CDR1 and CDR2: SGHTA and FQGNSA. The CDR3 contains 17 residues. V lost 5 bases to trimming and J lost 4 bases; unmatched junction nucleotides: 7. CDR3 loop: CASSPTRLAGGTGELFF. The CDR3 bases are TGTGCCAGCAGCCCAACGCGACTAGCGGGGGGCACCGGGGAGCTGTTTTTT.

This chain connects TRBV7-9 to TRBJ2-7; the match to TRBD1 covers 8 bases. This CDR3 is 13 amino acids long. Germline CDR1 is SEHNR and CDR2 is FQNEAQ (reference sequence). J gave up 5 bases and V 6 bases, and 6 bases lay outside the gene matches. The CDR3 spells CASRRQGIDEQYF. CDR3 in DNA: TGTGCCAGCAGACGACAGGGGATCGACGAGCAGTACTTC.

The chain has TRBV5-6 and TRBJ1-5, with D uncertain. CDR1 is SGHDT, CDR2 YYEEEE, per germline. CDR3 size: 15 residues. The ends were cut back, 2 bases at V and 0 bases at J, with 9 bases in the middle. The CDR3 region is CASSFGGNSNQPQHF. DNA for the CDR3: TGTGCCAGCAGCTTCGGAGGAAATAGCAATCAGCCCCAGCATTTT.

CDR3 in amino acids: CATSDPRDSSSQPQHF. DNA of the CDR3: TGTGCCACCAGTGATCCCAGGGATTCGTCCAGTCAGCCCCAGCATTTT. The rearrangement uses TRBV24-1 and TRBJ1-5; a possible D gene is TRBD1 (5 bases). CDR1 KGHDR and CDR2 SFDVKD come from the germline V gene. This CDR3 is built from 16 residues. Trimming shortened V by 3 bases and J by 6 bases, and 17 bases separated the two germline ends.

Concerning this clone itself: Distinct nucleotide sequences in the sample also encode this CDR3. V gene TRBV14 combines with J gene TRBJ1-1; no clear D. The V gene's germline CDR1 is SGHDN and CDR2 FVKESK. V lost 1 base to trimming and J lost 5 bases, with 8 bases between them. The CDR3 sequence is 13 residues long. The CDR3 protein is CASSQGRGTEAFF. CDR3 nucleotide sequence: TGTGCCAGCAGCCAAGGACGGGGAACTGAAGCTTTCTTT. The full variable domain, with the rest looked up from reference TRBV14 and TRBJ1-1, is EAGVTQFPSHSVIEKGQTVTLRCDPISGHDNLYWYRRVMGKEIKFLLHFVKESKQDESGMPNNRFLAERTGGTYSTLKVQPAELEDSGVYFCASSQGRGTEAFFGQGTRLTVV.

The chain links TRBV24-1 to TRBJ1-2; 9 nucleotides match TRBD1. Germline CDR1 reads KGHDR; CDR2 reads SFDVKD. The V gene end was trimmed by 2 bases and the J gene end by 6 bases; junction bases not matched to a gene: 12. This CDR3 is 17 amino acids long. CDR3 protein: CATSDSRRRDREDGYTF. CDR3 nucleotide sequence: TGTGCCACCAGTGATTCTCGCCGGAGGGACAGGGAGGATGGCTACACCTTC.

This clone was seen a handful of times. The chain links TRBV7-9 to TRBJ2-2, with TRBD2 matching over 8 bases. The CDR3 is 14 amino acids. V gave up 3 bases and J gave up 5 bases; unmatched junction bases: 2. Per the germline V gene, CDR1 is SEHNR and CDR2 is FQNEAQ (reference sequence). CDR3 sequence (DNA): TGTGCCAGCAGCTTGCGGGGGGAAACCGGGGAGCTGTTTTTT. Translating it yields CASSLRGETGELFF.

This chain uses TRBV27 with TRBJ1-2; D unclear. V was cut by 4 bases and J by 0 bases, with 12 bases left in between. The CDR3 covers 15 residues. CDR1 is MNHEY and CDR2 is SMNVEV in the germline V gene (reference sequence). This chain's CDR3 is CASSSFSGANYGYTF. As DNA, the CDR3 is TGTGCCAGCAGTTCGTTTTCCGGGGCTAACTATGGCTACACCTTC.

The chain carries TRBV29-1 and TRBJ2-3, with a tentative D call TRBD1 (7 bases). The CDR3 totals 14 residues. Deletions cut 7 bases from V and 4 bases from J, with 18 bases between. Germline CDR1 SQVTM, CDR2 ANQGSEA. The CDR3 nucleotides read TGCAGCGCCAGACTAGGGGGCGAGGCAGATACGCAGTATTTT. Translation: CSARLGGEADTQYF.

This clone was counted once. The J gene is TRBJ2-7, the V gene TRBV6-6, with TRBD1 identical over 10 bases. V dropped 5 bases and J dropped 3; count of bases not matched to a gene: 7. CDR1 and CDR2 (germline): MNHNY, SVGAGI (reference sequence). This CDR3 comprises 15 residues. The CDR3, as DNA: TGTGCCAGCAGTCCTTTGGACAGGGGGAACTACGAGCAGTACTTC. It yields the protein CASSPLDRGNYEQYF.

With regard to this clone: The junction departs from germline at one end; a sequencing error may be responsible. The chain recombines TRBV24-1 with TRBJ2-3; TRBD1 might be the D (6 bases). The CDR3 length is 14 residues. CDR1 and CDR2 (germline): KGHDR, SFDVKD. The CDR3 spells CATGETGGIDTQYF. For the CDR3, the DNA is TGTGCCACCGGTGAGACAGGTGGTATAGATACGCAGTATTTT.

As concerns this clone: The sample has other DNA sequences that encode this CDR3 too. The gene calls are TRBV6-5 and TRBJ1-1; D uncertain. V lost 0 bases, J lost 3 bases, and 5 bases lay in between. The CDR3 loop spans 13 amino acids. CDR1 is MNHEY, CDR2 SVGAGI, per germline. CDR3 protein: CASSYSRDTEAFF. CDR3 coding DNA: TGTGCCAGCAGTTACTCTCGGGACACTGAAGCTTTCTTT.

CDR3 residues: CASSYGGGYEQFF. The CDR3 DNA is TGTGCCAGCAGTTACGGGGGAGGCTATGAGCAGTTCTTC. The chain employs TRBV6-5 and TRBJ2-1; maybe TRBD2 (6 bases). The CDR3 loop spans 13 amino acids. Trimming removed 2 bases at V and 8 bases at J, with 10 bases between. Germline CDR1 MNHEY, CDR2 SVGAGI.